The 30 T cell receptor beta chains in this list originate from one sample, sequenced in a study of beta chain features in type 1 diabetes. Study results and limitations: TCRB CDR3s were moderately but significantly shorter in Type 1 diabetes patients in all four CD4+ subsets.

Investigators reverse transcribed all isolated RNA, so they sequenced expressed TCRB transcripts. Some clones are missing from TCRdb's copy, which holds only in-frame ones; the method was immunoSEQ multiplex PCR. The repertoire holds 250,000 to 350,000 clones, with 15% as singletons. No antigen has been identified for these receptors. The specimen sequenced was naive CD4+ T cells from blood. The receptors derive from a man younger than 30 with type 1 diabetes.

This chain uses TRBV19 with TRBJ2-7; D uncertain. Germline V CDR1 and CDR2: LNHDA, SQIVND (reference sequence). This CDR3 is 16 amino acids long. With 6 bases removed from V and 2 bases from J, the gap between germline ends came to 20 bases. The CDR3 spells CASSSGASGQAYEQYF. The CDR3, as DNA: TGTGCCAGTAGCTCAGGTGCTTCAGGTCAAGCCTACGAGCAGTACTTC.

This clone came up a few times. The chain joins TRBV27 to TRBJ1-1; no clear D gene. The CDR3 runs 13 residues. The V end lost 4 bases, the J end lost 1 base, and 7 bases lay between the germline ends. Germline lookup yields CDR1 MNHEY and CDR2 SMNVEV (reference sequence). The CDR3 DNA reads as TGTGCCAGCAGTTATCTAGGGAACACTGAAGCTTTCTTT. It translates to CASSYLGNTEAFF.

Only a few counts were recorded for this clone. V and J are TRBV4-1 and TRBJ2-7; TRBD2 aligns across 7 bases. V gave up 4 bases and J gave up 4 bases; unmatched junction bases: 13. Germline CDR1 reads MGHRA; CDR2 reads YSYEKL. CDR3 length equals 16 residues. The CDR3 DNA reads TGCGCCAGCAGCCTGAGGGACTATCTCCAGTCTTACGAGCAGTACTTC. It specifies CASSLRDYLQSYEQYF.

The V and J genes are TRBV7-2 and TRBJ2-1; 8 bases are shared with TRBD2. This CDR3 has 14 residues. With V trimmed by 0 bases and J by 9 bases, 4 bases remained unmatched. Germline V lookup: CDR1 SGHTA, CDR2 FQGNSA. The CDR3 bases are TGTGCCAGCAGCTTAGCGAGGCTAGCGGGTGAGCAGTTCTTC. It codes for CASSLARLAGEQFF.

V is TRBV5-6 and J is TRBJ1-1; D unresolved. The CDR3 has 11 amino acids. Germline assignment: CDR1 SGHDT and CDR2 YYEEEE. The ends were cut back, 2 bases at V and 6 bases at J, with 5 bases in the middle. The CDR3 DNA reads TGTGCCAGCAGCTTCCTTGCTGAAGCTTTCTTT. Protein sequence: CASSFLAEAFF.

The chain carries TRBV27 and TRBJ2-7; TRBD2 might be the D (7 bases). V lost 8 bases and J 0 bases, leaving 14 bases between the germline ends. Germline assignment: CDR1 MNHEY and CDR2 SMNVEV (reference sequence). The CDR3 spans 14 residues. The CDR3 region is CASAGGPTSYEQYF. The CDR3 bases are TGTGCCAGCGCCGGGGGGCCGACCTCCTACGAGCAGTACTTC.

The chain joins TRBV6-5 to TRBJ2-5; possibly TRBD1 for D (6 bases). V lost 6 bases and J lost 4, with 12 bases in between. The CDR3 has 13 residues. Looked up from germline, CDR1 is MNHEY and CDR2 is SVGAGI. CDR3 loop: CASRQGNRETQYF. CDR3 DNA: TGTGCCAGCAGGCAGGGGAATCGAGAGACCCAGTACTTC.

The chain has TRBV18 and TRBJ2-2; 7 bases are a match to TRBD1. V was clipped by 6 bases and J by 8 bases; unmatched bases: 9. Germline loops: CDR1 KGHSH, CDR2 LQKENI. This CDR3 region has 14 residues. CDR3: CASSPDRNPGELFF. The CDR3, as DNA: TGTGCCAGCTCTCCGGACAGGAACCCAGGGGAGCTGTTTTTT.

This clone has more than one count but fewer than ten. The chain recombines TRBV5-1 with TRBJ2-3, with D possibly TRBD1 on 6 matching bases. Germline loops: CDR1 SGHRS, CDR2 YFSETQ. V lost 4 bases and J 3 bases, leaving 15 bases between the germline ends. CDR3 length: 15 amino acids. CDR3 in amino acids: CASSPEGVRTDTQYF. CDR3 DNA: TGCGCCAGCAGCCCTGAGGGGGTTCGGACAGATACGCAGTATTTT.

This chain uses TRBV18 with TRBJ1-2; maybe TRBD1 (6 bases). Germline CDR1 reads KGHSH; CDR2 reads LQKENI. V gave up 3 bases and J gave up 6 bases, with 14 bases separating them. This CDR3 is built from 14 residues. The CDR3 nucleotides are TGTGCCAGCTCACCGGGGGTCGACAGGAATGGCTACACCTTC. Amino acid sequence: CASSPGVDRNGYTF.

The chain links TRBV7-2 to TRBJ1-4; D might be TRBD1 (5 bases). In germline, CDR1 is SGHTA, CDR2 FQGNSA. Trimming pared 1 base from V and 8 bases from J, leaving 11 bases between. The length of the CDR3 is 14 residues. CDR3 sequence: CASSLGGQGEKLFF. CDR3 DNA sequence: TGTGCCAGCAGCTTAGGTGGTCAGGGCGAAAAACTGTTTTTT. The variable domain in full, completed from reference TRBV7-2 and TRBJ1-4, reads GAGVSQSPSNKVTEKGKDVELRCDPISGHTALYWYRQSLGQGLEFLIYFQGNSAPDKSGLPSDRFSAERTGGSVSTLTIQRTQQEDSAVYLCASSLGGQGEKLFFGSGTQLSVL.

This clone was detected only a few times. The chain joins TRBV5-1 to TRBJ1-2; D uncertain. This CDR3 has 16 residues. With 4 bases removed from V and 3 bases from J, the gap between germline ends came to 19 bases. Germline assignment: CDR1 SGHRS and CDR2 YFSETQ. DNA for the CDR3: TGCGCCAGCAGCATCTCCGAGACGGAGGCATACTATGGCTACACCTTC. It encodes CASSISETEAYYGYTF.

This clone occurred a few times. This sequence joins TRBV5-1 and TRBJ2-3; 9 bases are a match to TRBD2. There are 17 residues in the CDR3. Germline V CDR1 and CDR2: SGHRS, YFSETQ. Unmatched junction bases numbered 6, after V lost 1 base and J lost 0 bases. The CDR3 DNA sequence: TGCGCCAGCAGCTTGCTTAGCGGGGGTCGGAGCACAGATACGCAGTATTTT. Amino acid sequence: CASSLLSGGRSTDTQYF.

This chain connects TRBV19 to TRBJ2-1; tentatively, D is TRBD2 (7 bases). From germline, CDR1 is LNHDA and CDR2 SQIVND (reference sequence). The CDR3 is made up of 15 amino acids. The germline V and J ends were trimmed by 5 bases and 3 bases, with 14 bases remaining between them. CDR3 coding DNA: TGTGCCAGTAGTTTAACGGGGGGCCTCTACAATGAGCAGTTCTTC. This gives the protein CASSLTGGLYNEQFF.

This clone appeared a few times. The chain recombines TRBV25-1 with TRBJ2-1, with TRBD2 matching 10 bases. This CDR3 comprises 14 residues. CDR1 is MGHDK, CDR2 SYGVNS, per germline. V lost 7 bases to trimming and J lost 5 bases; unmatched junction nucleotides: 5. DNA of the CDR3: TGTGCCAGCATAGGGACTAGCGAGAACAATGAGCAGTTCTTC. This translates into CASIGTSENNEQFF.

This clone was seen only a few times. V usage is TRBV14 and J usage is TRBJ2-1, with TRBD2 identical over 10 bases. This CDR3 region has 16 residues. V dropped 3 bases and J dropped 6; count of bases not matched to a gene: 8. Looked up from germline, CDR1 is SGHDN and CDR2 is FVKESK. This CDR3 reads CASSQISGRVFNEQFF. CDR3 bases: TGTGCCAGCAGCCAGATAAGCGGGAGGGTATTCAATGAGCAGTTCTTC. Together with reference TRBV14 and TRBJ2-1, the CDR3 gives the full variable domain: EAGVTQFPSHSVIEKGQTVTLRCDPISGHDNLYWYRRVMGKEIKFLLHFVKESKQDESGMPNNRFLAERTGGTYSTLKVQPAELEDSGVYFCASSQISGRVFNEQFFGPGTRLTVL.

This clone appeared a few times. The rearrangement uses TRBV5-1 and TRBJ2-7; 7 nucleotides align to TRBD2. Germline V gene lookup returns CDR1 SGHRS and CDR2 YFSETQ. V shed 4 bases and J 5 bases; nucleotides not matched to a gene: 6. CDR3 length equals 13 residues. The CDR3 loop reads CASSVLAFDEQYF. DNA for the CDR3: TGCGCCAGCAGCGTACTAGCGTTCGACGAGCAGTACTTC.

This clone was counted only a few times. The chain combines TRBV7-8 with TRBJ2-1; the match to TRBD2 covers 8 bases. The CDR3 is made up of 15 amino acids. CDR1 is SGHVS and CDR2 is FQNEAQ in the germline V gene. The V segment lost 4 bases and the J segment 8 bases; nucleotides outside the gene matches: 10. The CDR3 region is CASSYSGIARDEQFF. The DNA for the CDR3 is TGTGCCAGCAGCTATAGCGGGATAGCGAGGGATGAGCAGTTCTTC.

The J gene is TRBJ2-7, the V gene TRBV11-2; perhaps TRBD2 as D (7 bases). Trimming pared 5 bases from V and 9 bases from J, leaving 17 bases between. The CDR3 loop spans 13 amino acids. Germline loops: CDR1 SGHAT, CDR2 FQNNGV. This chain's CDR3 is CASSPQGGVGQYF. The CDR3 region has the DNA TGTGCCAGCAGCCCACAAGGGGGGGTCGGGCAGTACTTC. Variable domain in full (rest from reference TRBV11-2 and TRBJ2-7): EAGVAQSPRYKIIEKRQSVAFWCNPISGHATLYWYQQILGQGPKLLIQFQNNGVVDDSQLPKDRFSAERLKGVDSTLKIQPAKLEDSAVYLCASSPQGGVGQYFGPGTRLTVT.

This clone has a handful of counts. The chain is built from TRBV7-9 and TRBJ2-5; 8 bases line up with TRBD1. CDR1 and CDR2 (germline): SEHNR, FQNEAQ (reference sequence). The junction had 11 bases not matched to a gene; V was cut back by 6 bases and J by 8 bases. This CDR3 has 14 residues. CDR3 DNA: TGTGCCAGCAGAGTGACAGGGGATCAAAGAACCCAGTACTTC. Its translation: CASRVTGDQRTQYF.

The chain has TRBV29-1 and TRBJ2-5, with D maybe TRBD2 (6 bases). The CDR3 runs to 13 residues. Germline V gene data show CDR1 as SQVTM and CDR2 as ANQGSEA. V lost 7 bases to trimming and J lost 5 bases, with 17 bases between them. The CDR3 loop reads CSAKRDAGETQYF. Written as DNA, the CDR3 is TGCAGCGCAAAGAGGGATGCGGGGGAGACCCAGTACTTC.

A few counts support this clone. CDR3 sequence (DNA): TGTGCCAGCAGTCCAACAGGGGCATGGGTCACTGAAGCTTTCTTT. As protein: CASSPTGAWVTEAFF. The chain is built from TRBV28 and TRBJ1-1, with 7 bases lining up with TRBD1. CDR1 and CDR2 (germline): MDHEN, SYDVKM. The CDR3 consists of 15 residues. Trimming took 5 bases from V and 4 from J; bases not matched to a gene: 10.

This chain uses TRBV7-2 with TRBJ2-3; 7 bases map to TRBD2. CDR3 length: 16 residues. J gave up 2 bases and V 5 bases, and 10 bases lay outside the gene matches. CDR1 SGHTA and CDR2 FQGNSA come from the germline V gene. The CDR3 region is CASSPQAGPNTDTQYF. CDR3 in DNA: TGTGCCAGCAGCCCCCAAGCGGGACCTAACACAGATACGCAGTATTTT. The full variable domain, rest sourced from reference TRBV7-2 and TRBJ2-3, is GAGVSQSPSNKVTEKGKDVELRCDPISGHTALYWYRQSLGQGLEFLIYFQGNSAPDKSGLPSDRFSAERTGGSVSTLTIQRTQQEDSAVYLCASSPQAGPNTDTQYFGPGTRLTVL.

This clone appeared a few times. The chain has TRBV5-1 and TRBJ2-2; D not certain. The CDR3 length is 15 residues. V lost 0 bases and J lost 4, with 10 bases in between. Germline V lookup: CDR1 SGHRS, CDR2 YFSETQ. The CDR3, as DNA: TGCGCCAGCAGCTTGGTTTATCTAGGCACCGGGGAGCTGTTTTTT. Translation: CASSLVYLGTGELFF.

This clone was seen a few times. CDR3 sequence reads: CASSLGSGGDRSYEQYF. Here the CDR3 DNA reads TGTGCCAGCAGCTTAGGTAGCGGGGGGGACCGCTCCTACGAGCAGTACTTC. The rearrangement uses TRBV7-9 and TRBJ2-7, with 11 bases matching TRBD2. Germline assignment: CDR1 SEHNR and CDR2 FQNEAQ (reference sequence). The J segment lost 0 bases and the V segment lost 1 base, leaving 5 bases of the junction unmatched. The CDR3 covers 17 residues.

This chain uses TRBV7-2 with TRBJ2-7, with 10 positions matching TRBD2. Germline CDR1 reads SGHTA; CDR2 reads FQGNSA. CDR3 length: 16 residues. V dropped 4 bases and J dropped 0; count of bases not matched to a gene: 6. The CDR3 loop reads CASSSSGGPSSYEQYF. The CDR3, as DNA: TGTGCCAGCAGCTCTAGCGGGGGCCCCAGCTCCTACGAGCAGTACTTC.

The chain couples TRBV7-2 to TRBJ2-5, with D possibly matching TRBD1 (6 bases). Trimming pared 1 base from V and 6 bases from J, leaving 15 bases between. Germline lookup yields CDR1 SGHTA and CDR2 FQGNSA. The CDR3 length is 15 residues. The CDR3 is CASSLEQGLGKTQYF. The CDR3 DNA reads TGTGCCAGCAGCTTAGAACAGGGCCTTGGAAAGACCCAGTACTTC.

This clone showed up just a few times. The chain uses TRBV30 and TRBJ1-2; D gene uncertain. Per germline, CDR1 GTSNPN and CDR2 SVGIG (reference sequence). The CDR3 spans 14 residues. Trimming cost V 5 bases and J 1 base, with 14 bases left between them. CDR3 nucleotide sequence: TGTGCCTGGGGACTGCACCTTATTAACTATGGCTACACCTTC. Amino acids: CAWGLHLINYGYTF.

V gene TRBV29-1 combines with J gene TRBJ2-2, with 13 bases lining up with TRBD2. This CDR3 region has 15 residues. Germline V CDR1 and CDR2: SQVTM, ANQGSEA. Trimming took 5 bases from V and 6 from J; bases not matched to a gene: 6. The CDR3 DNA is TGCAGCGTTTCACTAGCGGGAGGGCCATCCGGGGAGCTGTTTTTT. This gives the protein CSVSLAGGPSGELFF.

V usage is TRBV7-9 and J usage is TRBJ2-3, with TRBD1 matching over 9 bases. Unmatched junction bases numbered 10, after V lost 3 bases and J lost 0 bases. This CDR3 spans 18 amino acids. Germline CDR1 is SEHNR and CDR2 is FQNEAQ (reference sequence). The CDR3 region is CASSFVPGQGPSTDTQYF. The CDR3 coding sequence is TGTGCCAGCAGCTTCGTCCCGGGACAGGGACCTAGCACAGATACGCAGTATTTT.